A single sample is the source of the 11 T cell receptor beta chains below, sequenced in a study of STAT5B mutations in CD4+ large granular lymphocyte leukemia. This table comes from immunoSEQ multiplex PCR, and its TCRdb copy is limited to in-frame clones, with some not included. In the table there are 25,000 to 35,000 clones, approximately 74% of which are singletons. The material sequenced was CD4+ T cells from blood buffy coats. Receptors originate from a human donor in good health.

The chain has TRBV6-1 and TRBJ1-1; 9 positions agree with TRBD1. The V segment lost 5 bases and the J segment 2 bases; nucleotides outside the gene matches: 3. This CDR3 spans 14 amino acids. Germline CDR1 MNHNS, CDR2 SASEGT. The CDR3 DNA reads TGTGCCAGCAGTCCGACAGGGGGTAACACTGAAGCTTTCTTT. This encodes CASSPTGGNTEAFF.

V is TRBV29-1 and J is TRBJ2-1, with TRBD2 as a possible D gene (8 bases). CDR1 and CDR2 from the germline V gene are SQVTM and ANQGSEA. The V and J ends lost 8 bases and 6 bases respectively, with 23 bases between them. The CDR3 covers 15 residues. This chain's CDR3 is CSSRGTAGDPNEQFF. The CDR3 DNA sequence: TGCAGCTCGAGAGGGACAGCGGGAGACCCCAATGAGCAGTTCTTC.

In this sample, this clone turned up once. The chain is built from TRBV19 and TRBJ2-2; 13 bases match TRBD2. Unmatched junction bases numbered 8, after V lost 3 bases and J lost 4 bases. The CDR3 consists of 18 residues. Germline values: CDR1 LNHDA, CDR2 SQIVND (reference sequence). The CDR3 is CASSIRTSGGPPTGELFF. CDR3 bases: TGTGCCAGTAGTATTCGGACTAGCGGGGGCCCCCCCACCGGGGAGCTGTTTTTT.

The CDR3 here is CASSMRTSASWEQFF. In DNA form, the CDR3 reads TGTGCCAGCAGCATGCGGACTAGCGCGAGTTGGGAGCAGTTCTTC. The V call is TRBV7-9, the J call TRBJ2-1, with TRBD2 matching over 9 bases. The CDR3 runs 15 residues. CDR1 is SEHNR and CDR2 is FQNEAQ in the germline V gene (reference sequence). V shed 5 bases, J shed 10 bases, and the junction held 12 bases outside the gene matches.

This clone has only a few counts. The CDR3 DNA sequence: TGTGCCAGCAGCTTAAAGGTCGGAGCGGCAGGAGGGGAGTTCTTC. Encoded protein: CASSLKVGAAGGEFF. The chain joins TRBV7-3 to TRBJ2-1; D possibly corresponds to TRBD2 (6 bases). Germline assignment: CDR1 SGHTA and CDR2 FQGTGA. Between the trimmed V and J ends, which lost 1 base and 14 bases, there was a span of 21 bases. CDR3 length: 15 residues.

The chain recombines TRBV9 with TRBJ1-1; D not resolved. Germline V lookup: CDR1 SGDLS, CDR2 YYNGEE. The length of the CDR3 is 14 residues. Trimming shortened V by 4 bases and J by 2 bases, and 12 bases separated the two germline ends. CDR3 DNA sequence: TGTGCCAGCAGCCCAGAGGGCAGTAACACTGAAGCTTTCTTT. As protein: CASSPEGSNTEAFF.

This chain joins TRBV21-1 and TRBJ1-1; the table's D call of TRBD1 was not tested on the DNA. TRBV21-1 is labeled a pseudogene. There are 16 residues in the CDR3. The CDR3 is CASHGRQGIRDTEAFF. In DNA form, the CDR3 reads TGTGCCAGCCATGGCAGGCAGGGGATAAGGGACACTGAAGCTTTCTTT.

This chain links TRBV5-4 with TRBJ1-2; a possible D gene is TRBD1 (5 bases). Germline-derived CDR1 and CDR2 are SGHNT and YYREEE (reference sequence). V lost 4 bases to trimming and J lost 4 bases, with 14 bases between them. The CDR3 extends over 14 amino acids. The CDR3 loop is CASSPGSAAYGYTF. The DNA for the CDR3 is TGTGCCAGCAGCCCAGGGTCGGCGGCCTATGGCTACACCTTC.

Written as DNA, the CDR3 is TGTGCCAGCAGCTTACGCACGGGGGGCGATCAGCCCCAGCATTTT. Its protein product is CASSLRTGGDQPQHF. The genes are TRBV7-2 and TRBJ1-5, with D possibly matching TRBD1 (6 bases). Germline V gene lookup returns CDR1 SGHTA and CDR2 FQGNSA. There are 15 residues in the CDR3. V was pared by 2 bases and J by 5 bases, with 13 bases between.

The V call is TRBV2, the J call TRBJ1-2; D is ambiguous. This CDR3 region has 14 residues. Per the germline V gene, CDR1 is SNHLY and CDR2 is FYNNEI. V gave up 8 bases and J gave up 0 bases, with 13 bases separating them. The CDR3 is CASGRSATNYGYTF. The CDR3 region has the DNA TGTGCCAGCGGTCGCAGCGCGACTAACTATGGCTACACCTTC.

The chain couples TRBV9 to TRBJ2-1; 9 nucleotides match TRBD2. This CDR3 has 15 amino acids. Trimming removed 3 bases from V and 9 bases from J; junction bases left unmatched: 10. Germline V CDR1 and CDR2: SGDLS, YYNGEE. The CDR3 sequence is CASSESLAGLSEQFF. CDR3 DNA sequence: TGTGCCAGCAGCGAGAGTCTAGCGGGATTAAGTGAGCAGTTCTTC. The entire variable domain, with the rest obtained from reference TRBV9 and TRBJ2-1, is as follows: DSGVTQTPKHLITATGQRVTLRCSPRSGDLSVYWYQQSLDQGLQFLIQYYNGEERAKGNILERFSAQQFPDLHSELNLSSLELGDSALYFCASSESLAGLSEQFFGPGTRLTVL.